Each of the 7 T cell receptor beta chains below was sequenced from the same sample in a study of T cells expressing NK-cell markers (dated by TCRdb to 2018 to 2021). The method was 5' RACE. These reads were obtained on an Illumina HiSeq 2000. TCRdb reprocessed the reads, and each CDR3 protein sequence is entered once, without DNA. Per the sample table, the count is 300,000 to 450,000 distinct CDR3 sequences. Of the sample, under 6.5% falls within the top ten clones. The sample was blood T cells: a sorted CD56 or NKG2C T cell subset, CD4+ or CD8+ T cells, or bulk PBMC T cells (not recorded which). These receptors all come from a man aged 18 to 69 in good health.

V usage is TRBV12-3 or TRBV12-4 and J usage is TRBJ2-1; TCRdb's D call, TRBD1, is unchecked because there is no DNA. The CDR3 is 17 amino acids. Here the CDR3 reads CASSSRVSGAWDNEQFF.

The chain uses TRBV20-1 and TRBJ1-1; the TCRdb call, TRBD1, lacks DNA for checking. Germline lookup yields CDR1 DFQATT and CDR2 SNEGSKA (reference sequence). The CDR3 spans 15 residues. The CDR3 spells CSARGKQGTNAEAFF.

The chain has TRBV7-9 and TRBJ2-1; TCRdb proposes TRBD1, but this gene call is untestable without DNA. The CDR3 length is 16 residues. Germline assignment: CDR1 SEHNR and CDR2 FQNEAQ (reference sequence). The CDR3 loop reads CASSSDRLSVYNEQFF. Variable domain in full (rest from reference TRBV7-9 and TRBJ2-1): DTGVSQNPRHKITKRGQNVTFRCDPISEHNRLYWYRQTLGQGPEFLTYFQNEAQLEKSRLLSDRFSAERPKGSFSTLEIQRTEQGDSAMYLCASSSDRLSVYNEQFFGPGTRLTVL.

The chain is built from TRBV11-2 and TRBJ2-7; lacking DNA, the TRBD2 call made by TCRdb goes unchecked. The CDR3 has 14 amino acids. Germline CDR1 reads SGHAT; CDR2 reads FQNNGV. The CDR3 protein is CASKGQRMFYEQYF.

The CDR3 protein is CASSLQGAGQFF. The genes are TRBV3-1 and TRBJ2-1; TCRdb proposes TRBD1, but this gene call is untestable without DNA. The germline V gene has CDR1 LGHDT and CDR2 YNNKEL (reference sequence). This CDR3 is built from 12 residues.

The chain couples TRBV6-1 to TRBJ2-7; with no DNA, the TCRdb D assignment of TRBD2 cannot be verified. From germline, CDR1 is MNHNS and CDR2 SASEGT. The CDR3 has 14 residues. The CDR3 loop reads CASRAGLSSYEQYF.

J is TRBJ2-1 and V is TRBV18; the TRBD1 assignment by TCRdb is unverifiable without DNA. This CDR3 has 15 residues. The germline gives CDR1 KGHSH, CDR2 LQKENI. CDR3: CASSPGQTRNNEQFF.